This T cell receptor (beta chain) was sequenced for a study of blood T cell repertoires in COVID-19. Study summary: Samples taken during acute and convalescent COVID-19 were collected in the United States, Italy and Spain. PBMCs, B-cell-depleted T cells, or T cells provided the cDNA or gDNA that made up the material.

In the authors' workflow: Estimation of nucleated cell counts was performed using reference gene primer amplification. Clones were sequenced by immunoSEQ multiplex PCR, and TCRdb holds only the in-frame ones, with some missing. V and J calls and clone size are copied from that table; D and trimming were computed from the DNA. The data show roughly 260,000 clones, around 87% seen once. Looked up from germline, CDR1 is SGHRS and CDR2 is YFSETQ. The CDR3 totals 15 residues. After removal of 6 bases from V and 8 bases from J, the junction contained 12 bases not matched to a gene. This clone was found a few times.

V and J are TRBV5-1 and TRBJ2-2; TRBD2 agrees at 8 bases. Sequenced input: peripheral blood. This sequence originates from a woman between 45 and 65 years old with acute or convalescent COVID-19. The CDR3 DNA follows: TGCGCCAGCAATTCGTTCCGGGAGGGAGGAGGGGAGCTGTTTTTT. Translating it yields CASNSFREGGGELFF.